The 27 T cell receptor beta chains presented below share a single source sample, sequenced in a study of T cells in Graves' hyperthyroidism and ophthalmopathy (dated by TCRdb to about 2019). Library prep was done by multiplex PCR. Instrument on record: Illumina HiSeq 2000. TCR beta CDR3 regions were amplified from RNA transcripts. For the first round of RT-PCR on the TCR CDR3, the HTBI primer set was used together with the Qiagen OneStep RT-PCR kit. The public reads were quality trimmed at Q25 with fastp and then assembled into clones with MiXCR by TCRdb, keeping productive beta chains. Every distinct CDR3 protein forms one entry, paired with its most common genes and DNA. For this sample the table gives over 650,000 distinct CDR3 sequences, of which about a sixth were detected only once. Over 7.5% of the sample is in the top ten clones. Input material: blood. These receptors were collected from a man between 18 and 35 years old with Graves' hyperthyroidism.

About this clonotype itself: A much larger clone differs by one base, so this may be a read error. The rearrangement links TRBV10-3 to TRBJ1-4, with 8 bases lining up with TRBD1. Germline V CDR1 and CDR2: ENHRY, SYGVKD. J gave up 8 bases and V 11 bases, and 10 bases lay outside the gene matches. CDR3 length: 13 amino acids. CDR3 bases: TGTGCCGTCCGAGGACAGGGAAACGAAAAACTGTTTTTT. Amino acid sequence: CAVRGQGNEKLFF.

This clonotype appeared many times. This sequence joins TRBV30 and TRBJ2-2; D gene ambiguous. Germline CDR1 reads GTSNPN; CDR2 reads SVGIG (reference sequence). This CDR3 region has 11 residues. V lost 4 bases, J lost 1 base, and 1 base lay in between. DNA for the CDR3: TGTGCCTGGATGAACACCGGGGAGCTGTTTTTT. Translated, it gives CAWMNTGELFF.

In regard to this clonotype: One end of the junction is discordant with germline, which a read error may explain. This chain links TRBV28 with TRBJ2-5, with D possibly matching TRBD1 (6 bases). CDR3 size: 13 residues. In germline, CDR1 is MDHEN, CDR2 SYDVKM. The CDR3 DNA follows: TGTGCCAGCAGTCACTCGCCGGGACAAGAAACGAACTTC. It specifies CASSHSPGQETNF.

This clonotype was detected many times. The chain carries TRBV6-1 and TRBJ2-4; the D is unclear. Germline-derived CDR1 and CDR2 are MNHNS and SASEGT. V shed 5 bases and J shed 9 bases, with 14 bases lying between them. The CDR3 has 13 residues. The CDR3 is CASSYSGGSIQYF. The CDR3 nucleotides read TGTGCCAGCAGTTATAGTGGTGGCTCCATTCAGTACTTC.

This sequence joins TRBV19 and TRBJ1-2; 9 nucleotides match TRBD1. Germline V lookup: CDR1 LNHDA, CDR2 SQIVND (reference sequence). Germline trimming cut 3 bases from V and 1 base from J; bases unmatched to any gene: 3. The CDR3 has 15 residues. CDR3 loop: CASSIGTGFNYGYTF. As DNA, the CDR3 is TGTGCCAGTAGTATTGGGACAGGGTTTAACTATGGCTACACCTTC. Full variable domain (missing parts from reference TRBV19 and TRBJ1-2): DGGITQSPKYLFRKEGQNVTLSCEQNLNHDAMYWYRQDPGQGLRLIYYSQIVNDFQKGDIAEGYSVSREKKESFPLTVTSAQKNPTAFYLCASSIGTGFNYGYTFGSGTRLTVV.

This clonotype has just a few counts. A much larger clone differs from this one at a single base, so this may be a read error. This chain uses TRBV30 with TRBJ2-7; TRBD1 matches at 7 bases. This CDR3 has 12 amino acids. V trimming: 7 bases; J trimming: 2 bases; junction bases outside the gene matches: 5. CDR1 and CDR2 (germline): GTSNPN, SVGIG (reference sequence). The CDR3 coding sequence is TGTGCCTTCGGGACAGCCCCCTACGAGCAGTACTTC. It encodes CAFGTAPYEQYF.

There are a few counts of this clonotype. The rearrangement joins TRBV13 to TRBJ2-2; 15 nucleotides line up with TRBD2. CDR3 length: 19 amino acids. V trimming: 4 bases; J trimming: 4 bases; junction bases outside the gene matches: 10. Germline V gene data show CDR1 as PRHDT and CDR2 as FYEKMQ (reference sequence). CDR3 amino acids: CASSSTGTSGRPVTGELFF. The CDR3 bases are TGTGCCAGCAGCTCAACCGGGACTAGCGGGAGGCCGGTCACCGGGGAGCTGTTTTTT.

This clonotype has ten or more counts. The chain couples TRBV12-5 to TRBJ2-3; 15 bases align to TRBD2. V shed 3 bases and J 0 bases; nucleotides not matched to a gene: 1. The V gene's germline CDR1 is LGHNT and CDR2 FRNRAP. CDR3 size: 17 residues. CDR3 in amino acids: CASGFGTSGRSTDTQYF. The CDR3 nucleotides are TGTGCTAGTGGTTTCGGGACTAGCGGGAGGAGCACAGATACGCAGTATTTT.

In this sample, this clonotype turned up many times. V usage is TRBV7-9 and J usage is TRBJ2-7; 7 bases match TRBD1. The CDR3 sequence is 14 residues long. With V trimmed by 2 bases and J by 7 bases, 8 bases remained unmatched. The germline gives CDR1 SEHNR, CDR2 FQNEAQ (reference sequence). The DNA of the CDR3 is TGTGCCAGCAGCTTACTACAGGGGTTAAGTGAGCAGTACTTC. Protein product: CASSLLQGLSEQYF.

This chain links TRBV27 with TRBJ2-3; TRBD2 might be the D (5 bases). The V gene's germline CDR1 is MNHEY and CDR2 SMNVEV (reference sequence). Trimming left V 3 bases short and J 1 base short, with 11 bases between. This CDR3 is built from 15 residues. The chain's CDR3 is CASSLLISGTDTQYF. CDR3 DNA sequence: TGTGCCAGCAGTTTGCTGATTAGCGGCACAGATACGCAGTATTTT.

Notes on this clonotype: A much larger clonotype is one base distant, so this may be a read error. The chain uses TRBV6-1 and TRBJ1-5, with unresolved D. The CDR3 has 15 residues. Trimming stripped 5 bases from V and 0 bases from J, with 11 bases between. Germline CDR1 MNHNS, CDR2 SASEGT. The CDR3 here is CASSRRFHSNQPQHF. The CDR3, as DNA: TGTGCCAGCAGTCGGCGGTTCCATAGCAATCAGCCCCAGCATTTT.

This clonotype was seen many times. The germline gene is not matched at one end of the junction; a read error may be the cause. The V and J genes are TRBV5-1 and TRBJ2-7, with TRBD1 matching over 10 bases. The length of the CDR3 is 14 residues. CDR1 is SGHRS, CDR2 YFSETQ, per germline. The CDR3 DNA reads as TGTGCCAGCAGCTTAGGACAGGGGGGCTACGAGCAGTACTTC. This encodes CASSLGQGGYEQYF.

This clonotype showed up just once. CDR3 sequence: CAISAQVYSYEQYF. DNA of the CDR3: TGTGCCATCAGTGCACAGGTTTACTCCTACGAGCAGTACTTC. The rearrangement joins TRBV10-3 to TRBJ2-7; D might be TRBD1 (5 bases). Trimming left V 4 bases short and J 0 bases short, with 10 bases between. The CDR3 has 14 amino acids. CDR1 and CDR2 (germline): ENHRY, SYGVKD.

This clonotype occurred many times. The J gene is TRBJ2-5, the V gene TRBV7-2; maybe TRBD2 (6 bases). The CDR3 covers 14 residues. V lost 3 bases to trimming and J lost 7 bases, with 15 bases between them. Germline CDR1 reads SGHTA; CDR2 reads FQGNSA. CDR3 protein: CASSLASVRRTQYF. In nucleotides, the CDR3 is TGTGCCAGCAGCTTGGCTAGCGTTAGGAGGACCCAGTACTTC.

The gene calls are TRBV7-2 and TRBJ2-2; D is perhaps TRBD2 (6 bases). The CDR3 covers 16 residues. V was pared by 7 bases and J by 3 bases, with 18 bases between. Germline loops: CDR1 SGHTA, CDR2 FQGNSA. CDR3 residues: CASTQWGGVDTGELFF. The CDR3 DNA is TGTGCCAGCACGCAATGGGGCGGGGTTGACACCGGGGAGCTGTTTTTT.

In its sample, this clonotype was seen once. This chain joins TRBV29-1 and TRBJ2-7; D gene uncertain. V shed 6 bases and J shed 2 bases, with 14 bases lying between them. CDR3 length: 13 residues. The germline V gene has CDR1 SQVTM and CDR2 ANQGSEA. The CDR3 nucleotides are TGCAGCGTACAAGGACGGCTGACCTACGAGCAGTACTTC. This translates into CSVQGRLTYEQYF.

This clonotype was picked up a small number of times. The chain recombines TRBV18 with TRBJ2-1, with D uncertain. This CDR3 spans 13 amino acids. Trimming left V 0 bases short and J 7 bases short, with 7 bases between. Germline CDR1 is KGHSH and CDR2 is LQKENI. CDR3 sequence (DNA): TGTGCCAGCTCACCACCTATGGGGAATGAGCAGTTCTTC. It encodes CASSPPMGNEQFF.

This chain uses TRBV10-3 with TRBJ1-1; TRBD1 agrees at 11 bases. Germline V gene lookup returns CDR1 ENHRY and CDR2 SYGVKD. The CDR3 is made up of 13 amino acids. The V gene end was trimmed by 3 bases and the J gene end by 10 bases; junction bases not matched to a gene: 4. CDR3 bases: TGTGCCATCAGTGAACCTGGACAGGGGGCAGCTTTCTTT. Translated: CAISEPGQGAAFF.

Ten or more counts support this clonotype. J is TRBJ1-1 and V is TRBV20-1; the match to TRBD1 covers 10 bases. The CDR3 has 14 residues. The trim removed 2 bases at V and 4 bases at J, leaving 4 bases unmatched. Germline lookup yields CDR1 DFQATT and CDR2 SNEGSKA (reference sequence). CDR3 protein: CSARMDRGITEAFF. CDR3 DNA sequence: TGCAGTGCTAGAATGGACAGGGGGATCACTGAAGCTTTCTTT.

This clonotype was found a few times. The chain employs TRBV7-9 and TRBJ2-7; a possible D gene is TRBD1 (7 bases). The CDR3 runs to 16 residues. V dropped 5 bases and J dropped 5 bases, with 22 bases sitting between them. Germline values: CDR1 SEHNR, CDR2 FQNEAQ (reference sequence). DNA of the CDR3: TGTGCCAGCAGCCCCAGGGGGGCACTTGGAAGCGACGAGCAGTACTTC. Its translation: CASSPRGALGSDEQYF.

Many counts were recorded for this clonotype. V usage is TRBV28 and J usage is TRBJ2-5; 9 bases agree with TRBD1. This CDR3 is built from 16 residues. The V and J ends lost 1 base and 5 bases, in that order; junction bases with no gene match: 8. Germline assignment: CDR1 MDHEN and CDR2 SYDVKM. The CDR3 sequence: CASSLSRTGEGETQYF. DNA for the CDR3: TGTGCCAGCAGTTTATCCCGGACAGGGGAGGGGGAGACCCAGTACTTC.

This clonotype was seen many times. CDR3 protein: CASSYRVNYGYTF. The CDR3 nucleotides are TGTGCCAGCAGTTACCGGGTTAACTATGGCTACACCTTC. V usage is TRBV27 and J usage is TRBJ1-2; D is uncertain. Trimming removed 4 bases from V and 1 base from J, with 7 bases in between. The CDR3 is 13 residues long. CDR1 is MNHEY, CDR2 SMNVEV, per germline (reference sequence).

Only a few counts were recorded for this clonotype. This chain connects TRBV7-8 to TRBJ1-1; unclear D gene. The V and J ends lost 5 bases and 7 bases respectively, with 17 bases between them. Germline V gene lookup returns CDR1 SGHVS and CDR2 FQNEAQ. The CDR3 is made up of 14 amino acids. The CDR3, as DNA: TGTGCCAGCAGCCCCCATGGAGGCCAACTTGAAGCTTTCTTT. Translating gives CASSPHGGQLEAFF.

The rearrangement joins TRBV4-1 to TRBJ2-7; D may be TRBD1 (5 bases). Germline CDR1 MGHRA, CDR2 YSYEKL. V gave up 1 base and J gave up 2 bases, with 12 bases separating them. The CDR3 covers 15 residues. The CDR3 sequence is CASSQVVRGAYEQYF. For the CDR3, the DNA is TGCGCCAGCAGCCAAGTAGTTAGGGGTGCCTACGAGCAGTACTTC.

The chain has TRBV5-1 and TRBJ2-3, with 7 nucleotides matching TRBD2. V gave up 0 bases and J gave up 4 bases; unmatched junction bases: 5. Looked up from germline, CDR1 is SGHRS and CDR2 is YFSETQ. The CDR3 is 15 residues long. For the CDR3, the DNA is TGCGCCAGCAGCTTGGTGACTAGCAGTTCAGATACGCAGTATTTT. This sequence encodes CASSLVTSSSDTQYF.

With respect to this clonotype: A read error is possible here, since a much larger clone lies one base away. This chain links TRBV7-2 with TRBJ2-3; 10 nucleotides align to TRBD2. The CDR3 has 18 amino acids. The germline gives CDR1 SGHTA, CDR2 FQGNSA. The CDR3 DNA is TGTGCCAACAGCTCCCGGGGTAGCGGGAGGAGTTTCGCAGATACGCAGTATTTT. Protein product: CANSSRGSGRSFADTQYF.

The chain is built from TRBV6-2 or TRBV6-3 and TRBJ1-6; D call uncertain. V was pared by 2 bases and J by 10 bases, with 12 bases between. This CDR3 region has 14 residues. CDR1 is MNHEY, CDR2 SVGEGT, per germline. CDR3 DNA sequence: TGTGCCAGCAGTTACGATCGGGCTGGATCACCCCTCCACTTT. Residues: CASSYDRAGSPLHF.